Only one count was recorded for the clone carrying this T cell receptor (beta chain). The antigen remains unidentified. These data belong to a study of breast tumors, draining lymph nodes, adjacent tissues. Germline CDR1 SGHDN, CDR2 FVKESK. This CDR3 has 14 amino acids. V lost 1 base and J lost 9, with 12 bases in between. Breast cancer patients provided tissue from their axillary draining lymph nodes. Findings of the study overall: That most tumor T cells come from lymph nodes remained unproven.

TCRdb redid the calling of the multiplex PCR reads with MiXCR, one entry per CDR3 protein. The data show about 270,000 distinct CDR3 sequences, with 30% to 35% seen just once and roughly 1.1% held by the top ten. V and J are TRBV14 and TRBJ2-2, with D unclear. This sequence was found in a female donor with breast cancer. Some clones in this sample may be carry-over from other donors' samples. Sample: axillary lymph node tissue. Here the CDR3 reads CASSQGLGARELFF. The CDR3, as DNA: TGTGCCAGCAGCCAAGGGCTTGGAGCTAGGGAGCTGTTTTTT.